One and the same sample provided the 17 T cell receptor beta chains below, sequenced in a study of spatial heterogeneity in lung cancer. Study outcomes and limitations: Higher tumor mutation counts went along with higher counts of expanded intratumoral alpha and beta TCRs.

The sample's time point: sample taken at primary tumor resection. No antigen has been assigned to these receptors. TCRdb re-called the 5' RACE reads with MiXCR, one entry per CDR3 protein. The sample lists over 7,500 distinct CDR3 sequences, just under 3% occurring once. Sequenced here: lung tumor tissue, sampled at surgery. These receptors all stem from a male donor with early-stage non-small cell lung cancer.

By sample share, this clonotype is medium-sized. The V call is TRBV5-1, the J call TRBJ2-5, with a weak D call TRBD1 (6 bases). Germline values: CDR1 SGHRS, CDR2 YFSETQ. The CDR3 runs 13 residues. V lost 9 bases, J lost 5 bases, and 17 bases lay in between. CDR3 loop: CATSGQGMETQYF. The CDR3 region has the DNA TGCGCCACCTCGGGGCAGGGGATGGAGACCCAGTACTTC.

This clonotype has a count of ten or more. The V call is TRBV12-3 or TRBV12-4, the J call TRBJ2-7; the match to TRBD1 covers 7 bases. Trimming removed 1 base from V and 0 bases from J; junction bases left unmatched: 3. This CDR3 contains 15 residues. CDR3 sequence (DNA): TGTGCCAGCAGTTTAGAAAGGGGGCCCTCCTACGAGCAGTACTTC. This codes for CASSLERGPSYEQYF.

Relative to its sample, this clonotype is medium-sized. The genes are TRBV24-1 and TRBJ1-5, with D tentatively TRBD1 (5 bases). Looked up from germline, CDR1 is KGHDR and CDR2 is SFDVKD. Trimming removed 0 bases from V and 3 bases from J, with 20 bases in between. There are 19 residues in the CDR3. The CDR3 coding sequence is TGTGCCACCAGTGATTTGGGGGTAGACCAGGGAATAAACAATCAGCCCCAGCATTTT. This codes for CATSDLGVDQGINNQPQHF.

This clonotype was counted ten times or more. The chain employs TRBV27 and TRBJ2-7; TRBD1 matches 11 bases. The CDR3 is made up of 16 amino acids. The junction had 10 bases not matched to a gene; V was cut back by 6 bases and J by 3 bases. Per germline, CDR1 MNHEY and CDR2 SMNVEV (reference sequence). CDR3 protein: CASSDTPGTGGYEQYF. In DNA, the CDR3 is TGTGCCAGCAGCGACACTCCCGGGACAGGGGGCTACGAGCAGTACTTC.

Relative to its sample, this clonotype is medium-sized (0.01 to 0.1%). The CDR3 sequence is CASSQGRALSGNTIYF. CDR3 in DNA: TGCGCCAGCAGCCAAGGGCGGGCCCTCTCTGGAAACACCATATATTTT. This chain links TRBV4-3 with TRBJ1-3; D not resolved. CDR3 length: 16 residues. V lost 1 base to trimming and J lost 0 bases, with 10 bases between them. CDR1 is LGHNA and CDR2 is YSLEER in the germline V gene.

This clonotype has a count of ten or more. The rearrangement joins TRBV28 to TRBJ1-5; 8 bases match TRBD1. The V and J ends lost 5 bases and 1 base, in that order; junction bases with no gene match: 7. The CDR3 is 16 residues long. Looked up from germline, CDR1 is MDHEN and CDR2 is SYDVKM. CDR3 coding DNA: TGTGCCAGCAGTATGGGACAGGTTCTCAGCAATCAGCCCCAGCATTTT. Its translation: CASSMGQVLSNQPQHF.

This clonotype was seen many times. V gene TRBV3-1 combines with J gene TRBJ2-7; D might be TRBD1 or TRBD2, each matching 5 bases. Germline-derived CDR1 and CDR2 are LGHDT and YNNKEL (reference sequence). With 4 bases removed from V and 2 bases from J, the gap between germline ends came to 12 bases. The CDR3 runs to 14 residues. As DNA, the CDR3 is TGTGCCAGCAGCCGAAACGGGGCCCCCTACGAGCAGTACTTC. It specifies CASSRNGAPYEQYF.

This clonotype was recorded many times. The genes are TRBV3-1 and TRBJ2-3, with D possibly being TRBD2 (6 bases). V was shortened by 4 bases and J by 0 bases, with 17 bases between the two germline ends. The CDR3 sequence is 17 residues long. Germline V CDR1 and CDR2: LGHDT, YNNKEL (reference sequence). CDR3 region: CASSPLRGGTSTDTQYF. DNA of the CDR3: TGTGCCAGCAGCCCCCTAAGGGGCGGGACTAGCACAGATACGCAGTATTTT.

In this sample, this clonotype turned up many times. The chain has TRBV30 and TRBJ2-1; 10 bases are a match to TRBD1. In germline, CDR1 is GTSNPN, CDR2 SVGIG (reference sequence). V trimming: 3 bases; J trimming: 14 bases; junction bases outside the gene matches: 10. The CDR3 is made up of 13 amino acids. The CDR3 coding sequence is TGTGCCTGGAGCGGCGGGACAGGGACAGGGGAGTTCTTC. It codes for CAWSGGTGTGEFF.

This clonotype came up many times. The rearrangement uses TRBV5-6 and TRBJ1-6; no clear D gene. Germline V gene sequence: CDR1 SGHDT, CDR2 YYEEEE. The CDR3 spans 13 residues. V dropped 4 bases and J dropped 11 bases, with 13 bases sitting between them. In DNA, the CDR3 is TGTGCCAGCAGCCAGTCCCTCGGGCCACCCCTCCACTTT. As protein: CASSQSLGPPLHF.

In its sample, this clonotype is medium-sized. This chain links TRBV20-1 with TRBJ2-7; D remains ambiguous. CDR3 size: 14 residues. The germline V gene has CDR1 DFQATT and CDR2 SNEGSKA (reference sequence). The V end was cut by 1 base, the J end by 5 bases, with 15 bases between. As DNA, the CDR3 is TGCAGTGCTAGAGGAAGGTCCTCCCCCAACGAGCAGTACTTC. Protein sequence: CSARGRSSPNEQYF.

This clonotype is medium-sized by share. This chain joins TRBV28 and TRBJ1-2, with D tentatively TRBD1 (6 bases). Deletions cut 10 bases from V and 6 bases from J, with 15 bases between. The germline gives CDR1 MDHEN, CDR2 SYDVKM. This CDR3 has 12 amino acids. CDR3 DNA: TGTGCCACCATCCAACAGGGCGATGGCTACACCTTC. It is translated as CATIQQGDGYTF.

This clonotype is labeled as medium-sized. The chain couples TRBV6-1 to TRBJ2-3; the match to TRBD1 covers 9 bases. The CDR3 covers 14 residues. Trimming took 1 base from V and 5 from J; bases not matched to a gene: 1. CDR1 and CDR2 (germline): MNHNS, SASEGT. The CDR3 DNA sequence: TGTGCCAGCAGTGAAGGACAGGGGGTAGATACGCAGTATTTT. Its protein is CASSEGQGVDTQYF.

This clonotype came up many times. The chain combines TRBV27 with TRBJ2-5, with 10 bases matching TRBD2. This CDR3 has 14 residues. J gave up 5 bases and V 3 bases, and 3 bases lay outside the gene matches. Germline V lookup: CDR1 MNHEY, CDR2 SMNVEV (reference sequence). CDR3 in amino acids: CASSFVGLAETQYF. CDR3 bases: TGTGCCAGCAGTTTCGTGGGACTAGCGGAGACCCAGTACTTC.

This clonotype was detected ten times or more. The CDR3 spells CSATLAGGVDTQYF. The DNA for the CDR3 is TGCAGTGCCACACTAGCGGGGGGGGTAGATACGCAGTATTTT. V and J are TRBV20-1 and TRBJ2-3, with 13 positions matching TRBD2. The V gene end was trimmed by 6 bases and the J gene end by 5 bases; junction bases not matched to a gene: 5. Germline lookup yields CDR1 DFQATT and CDR2 SNEGSKA (reference sequence). This CDR3 region has 14 residues.

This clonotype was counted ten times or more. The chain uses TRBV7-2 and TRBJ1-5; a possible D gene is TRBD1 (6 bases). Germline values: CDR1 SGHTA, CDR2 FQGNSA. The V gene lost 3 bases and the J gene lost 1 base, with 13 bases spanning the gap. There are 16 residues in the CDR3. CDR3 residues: CASSFRIGGSNQPQHF. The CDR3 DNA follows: TGTGCCAGCAGCTTTAGGATAGGGGGGAGCAATCAGCCCCAGCATTTT.

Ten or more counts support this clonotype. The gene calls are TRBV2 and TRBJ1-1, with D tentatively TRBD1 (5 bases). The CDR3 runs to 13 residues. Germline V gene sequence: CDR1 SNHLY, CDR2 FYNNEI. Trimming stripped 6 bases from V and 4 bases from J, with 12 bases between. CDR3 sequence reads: CASSSQGTTEAFF. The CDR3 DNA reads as TGTGCCAGCAGCTCTCAGGGCACCACTGAAGCTTTCTTT.